The rows below give T cell receptor beta chains drawn from one sample of a study of PD-1 blockade in classical Hodgkin lymphoma. Data came from immunoSEQ multiplex PCR; TCRdb stores just in-frame clones and leaves some out. The sample consists of around 37,000 clones, 92% of them appearing once. This specimen consisted of CD4+ T cells from blood, obtained before the fourth cycle of nivolumab. These receptor sequences come from a human donor with classical Hodgkin lymphoma. Both conserved end residues are part of each CDR3. D genes are given only for firm matches. Size values are once, few and many counts, or a class for expanded clones, and some rows have none.

>NA|NA|TRBJ1-3|TRBV15
CATSRVGSGNTIYF
TGTGCCACCAGCAGGGTCGGGTCTGGAAACACCATATATTTT
>NA|TRBD1|TRBJ1-4|TRBV28
CASTSAVPDRGLALLF
TGTGCCAGCACGTCAGCGGTCCCGGACAGGGGACTCGCGTTGCTTTTT
>NA|NA|TRBJ2-7|TRBV30
CAWNGQSYEQYF
TGTGCCTGGAACGGACAGAGCTACGAGCAGTACTTC
>NA|TRBD1|TRBJ1-5|TRBV7-7
CASSPGQNQPQHF
TGTGCTAGCAGCCCGGGACAGAATCAGCCCCAGCATTTT
>NA|TRBD2|TRBJ2-7|TRBV6-5
CASSPGTSRYEQYF
TGTGCCAGCAGTCCCGGGACTAGCAGATACGAGCAGTACTTC
>NA|TRBD1|TRBJ2-3|TRBV5-1
CASRQTGAETSTDTQYF
TGCGCCAGCAGACAGACAGGGGCCGAGACTAGCACAGATACGCAGTATTTT
>once|TRBD2|TRBJ2-7|TRBV27
CASSSIAGKGYEQYF
TGTGCCAGCAGTTCAATAGCGGGAAAGGGTTACGAGCAGTACTTC
>NA|NA|TRBJ2-3|TRBV6-1
CASSAWTPWVPTDTQYF
TGTGCCAGCAGTGCTTGGACACCCTGGGTACCCACAGATACGCAGTATTTT
>NA|NA|TRBJ1-5|TRBV7-8
CASSFSGNQPQHF
TGTGCCAGCAGCTTTTCGGGGAATCAGCCCCAGCATTTT
>NA|TRBD2|TRBJ2-3|TRBV28
CASSFPETSGSSVDTQYF
TGTGCCAGCAGTTTCCCTGAGACTAGCGGGAGCAGTGTAGATACGCAGTATTTT
>NA|NA|TRBJ1-1|TRBV28
CASSPLRSMNTEAFF
TGTGCCAGCAGTCCCCTCCGGAGCATGAACACTGAAGCTTTCTTT
>NA|NA|TRBJ2-6|TRBV27
CASSLRGSGANVLTF
TGTGCCAGCAGTTTGAGGGGAAGTGGGGCCAACGTCCTGACTTTC
>NA|TRBD2|TRBJ2-5|TRBV28
CASGTSMWETQYF
TGTGCCAGCGGGACTAGCATGTGGGAGACCCAGTACTTC
>NA|NA|TRBJ2-4|TRBV2
CAILSLNWAQNDIQYF
TGTGCCATCCTTAGCCTTAATTGGGCCCAAAACGACATTCAGTACTTC
>NA|TRBD1|TRBJ2-6|TRBV18
CASSPRTSADRGPTRPNVLTF
TGTGCCAGCTCACCGAGAACATCGGCAGACAGGGGCCCGACCCGTCCCAACGTCCTGACTTTC
>NA|TRBD1|TRBJ2-2|TRBV6-4
CASSGDALGQGPGELFF
TGTGCCAGCAGTGGCGACGCACTGGGACAGGGTCCCGGGGAGCTGTTTTTT
>NA|NA|TRBJ2-1|TRBV28
CASTSGRVQNNEQFF
TGTGCCAGCACCTCGGGTAGAGTCCAGAACAATGAGCAGTTCTTC
>NA|NA|TRBJ2-5|TRBV5-4
CASSLDWAETQYF
TGTGCCAGCAGCTTGGACTGGGCGGAGACCCAGTACTTC
>once|NA|TRBJ2-7|TRBV18
CASSPRQRSSYEQYF
TGTGCCAGCTCCCCAAGACAGAGGAGCTCCTACGAGCAGTACTTC
>NA|TRBD2|TRBJ2-7|TRBV28
CASSLRASGSYEQYF
TGTGCCAGCAGTTTACGGGCTAGCGGGAGCTACGAGCAGTACTTC
>NA|NA|TRBJ1-4|TRBV21-1
CASIVRDLSEKLFF
TGTGCCAGCATCGTCAGGGATCTTAGTGAAAAACTGTTTTTT
>NA|NA|TRBJ1-1|TRBV5-1
CASSFDGTAMAFF
TGCGCCAGCAGCTTCGACGGGACGGCTATGGCTTTCTTT
>NA|NA|TRBJ1-2|TRBV21-1
CASSKVYPYDEGYTF
TGTGCCAGCAGCAAAGTATACCCCTACGATGAGGGCTACACCTTC
>NA|NA|TRBJ1-2|TRBV6-5
CASSSPNYGYTF
TGTGCCAGCAGTAGCCCTAACTATGGCTACACCTTC
>NA|TRBD1|TRBJ1-1|TRBV5-1
CASSPDRGLAFF
TGCGCCAGCAGCCCGGACAGGGGGTTAGCTTTCTTT
>NA|NA|TRBJ1-1|TRBV19
CASSSGRMNTEAFF
TGTGCCAGTAGTTCTGGACGGATGAACACTGAAGCTTTCTTT
>NA|TRBD2|TRBJ2-2|TRBV2
CASSGLAGTNTGELFF
TGTGCCAGCAGTGGGCTAGCGGGGACGAACACCGGGGAGCTGTTTTTT
>NA|NA|TRBJ1-5|TRBV5-6
CASSWGGNQPQHF
TGTGCCAGCAGCTGGGGGGGCAATCAGCCCCAGCATTTT
>NA|TRBD1|TRBJ1-1|TRBV30
CAWRTGTGNTEAFF
TGTGCCTGGAGGACCGGGACAGGGAATACTGAAGCTTTCTTT
>NA|NA|TRBJ1-5|TRBV18
CASSPGSYRNQPQHF
TGTGCCAGCTCACCAGGGAGTTATAGGAATCAGCCCCAGCATTTT
>NA|TRBD1|TRBJ1-3|TRBV10-2
CASSENRDRGKDTIYF
TGCGCCAGCAGTGAGAACCGGGACAGGGGGAAGGACACCATATATTTT
>NA|NA|TRBJ2-7|TRBV6-5
CASSYSRGEQYF
TGTGCCAGCAGTTACTCGAGGGGCGAGCAGTACTTC
>NA|NA|TRBJ2-1|TRBV14
CASSQGGTLNNEQFF
TGTGCCAGCAGCCAAGGGGGGACCCTAAACAATGAGCAGTTCTTC
>NA|TRBD2|TRBJ2-1|TRBV11-1
CASSLLAGTHEQFF
TGTGCCAGCAGCTTGCTAGCGGGAACCCATGAGCAGTTCTTC
>NA|NA|TRBJ1-3|TRBV9
CASSRSAVSGNTIYF
TGTGCCAGCAGCCGTAGCGCTGTCTCTGGAAACACCATATATTTT
>once|NA|TRBJ2-2|TRBV7-3
CASSLSGSGTGELFF
TGTGCCAGCAGCTTATCGGGGTCGGGCACCGGGGAGCTGTTTTTT
>NA|NA|TRBJ2-1|TRBV30
CAWSVSQILNEQFF
TGTGCCTGGAGTGTATCGCAGATTCTGAATGAGCAGTTCTTC
>NA|NA|TRBJ1-2|TRBV30
CAWTLGPSARGYTF
TGTGCCTGGACCCTGGGGCCCAGTGCCCGTGGCTACACCTTC